Detailed here is one T cell receptor beta chain. The data derive from a study of cytomegalovirus exposure and HLA in healthy donors. 60 Vbeta and 13 Jbeta primers were used in PCR. Clones were sequenced by immunoSEQ multiplex PCR, and TCRdb holds only the in-frame ones, with some missing. The sample lists fewer than 100,000 clones; 65% to 85% were seen once. This TCR came from a man in his forties or fifties in good health and CMV-seronegative. The sequenced material came from PBMCs.

CDR3 nucleotides: TGTGCCAGCACCCAACCAAGGGGCATAGGCTACACCTTC. Amino acid sequence: CASTQPRGIGYTF. The chain has TRBV28 and TRBJ1-2, with a tentative D call TRBD1 (5 bases). The CDR3 has 13 residues. Germline V lookup: CDR1 MDHEN, CDR2 SYDVKM. Trimming pared 7 bases from V and 8 bases from J, leaving 17 bases between.